This TCR beta chain was identified in a study of somatic mutations in cytotoxic T cells in rheumatoid arthritis. A word on this clone: Its specificity is not known.

How the authors handled the data: Some patient CD8+ clones were larger than 1%, and these rarely matched published virus-specific TCRB sequences. Only in-frame clones appear in the TCRdb table, and some are missing; sequencing was by immunoSEQ multiplex PCR. D and trimming were read from the DNA, whereas the V and J calls and clone size are those reported in that table. The table shows approximately 13,000 clones, with around 75% occurring only once. This CDR3 region has 15 residues. CDR1 is SGHVS and CDR2 is FQNEAQ in the germline V gene. After removal of 5 bases from V and 5 bases from J, the junction contained 8 bases not matched to a gene. Study outcomes and limitations: Expanded CD8+ clones had unknown antigen targets.

The material sequenced was CD8+ T cells sorted from blood. The TCR comes from an adult with rheumatoid arthritis. The chain uses TRBV7-8 and TRBJ2-1; the match to TRBD2 covers 8 bases. The CDR3 here is CASSESGSWDNEQFF. CDR3 sequence (DNA): TGTGCCAGCAGCGAAAGCGGGAGTTGGGACAATGAGCAGTTCTTC.